What follows is one T cell receptor beta chain and its context. After removal of 7 bases from V and 6 bases from J, the junction contained 7 bases not matched to a gene. The CDR3 sequence is 12 residues long. Germline assignment: CDR1 SQVTM and CDR2 ANQGSEA. This specimen belongs to a study of blood T cell repertoires in COVID-19. Original processing methods: Amplification with reference gene primers provided the estimates of nucleated cell counts. Repertoires were generated with immunoSEQ multiplex PCR, while TCRdb's copy carries only in-frame clones and drops some. The V and J calls and clone size come from that table; D and trimming were worked out from the DNA. Here the sample spans roughly 100,000 clones, 65% to 75% being singletons.

This sequence joins TRBV29-1 and TRBJ1-2, with TRBD1 matching 8 bases. The sequenced material came from peripheral blood. The sequence derives from a human donor with acute or convalescent COVID-19. The donor label of this sample is uncertain. CDR3 loop: CSDWTGTNGYTF. CDR3 DNA: TGCAGCGACTGGACAGGGACTAATGGCTACACCTTC.